The clone carrying this T cell receptor (beta chain) is a singleton in its sample. As yet, its antigen is unknown. V was cut by 0 bases and J by 4 bases, with 10 bases left in between. Germline CDR1 is MNHNY and CDR2 is SVGAGI (reference sequence). The CDR3 is made up of 15 amino acids. The data stem from a study of cytomegalovirus exposure and HLA in healthy donors. Study-level findings and limits: According to reports, the classifier identified cytomegalovirus status with high specificity and sensitivity. For most TCR sequences rarity was the rule, although some public TCRs occurred in many donors. Later analysis showed TCR association rates varying by HLA locus, highest for DRB1 and lowest for HLA-C. Productive status was seen about 87% or about 30% of the time for most TCR beta V segments in an earlier analysis.

Primers included in the PCR were 60 Vbeta and 13 Jbeta primers. The protocol was immunoSEQ multiplex PCR, while the TCRdb copy is restricted to in-frame clones and leaves out a portion. The data show around 140,000 clones, 65% to 80% seen once. The origin of this receptor is a male donor in good health and CMV-seropositive. Sequenced: PBMCs. This chain links TRBV6-6 with TRBJ2-1, with unresolved D. The CDR3 DNA reads TGTGCCAGCAGTTACTCGAATCCGGTGTACAATGAGCAGTTCTTC. Protein: CASSYSNPVYNEQFF.